A selection of T cell receptor beta chains follows, all from one sample in a study of long-term antiretroviral therapy in people with HIV. Some clones are missing from TCRdb's copy, which holds only in-frame ones; the method was immunoSEQ multiplex PCR. This table holds around 19,000 clones, 70% to 90% found once. Sequenced here: unsorted PBMCs, sampled 0.3 years before starting antiretroviral therapy. The source of these receptors is a man aged 45 to 65 with HIV. CDR3s include the opening cysteine and the closing phenylalanine or tryptophan. Each record gives: CDR3 length, clone size, V gene, D gene, J gene, CDR3 protein, CDR3 DNA. D genes are given only for firm matches. Part of the rows lack a size; the others show once, few, many or a class for expanded clones.

14	.	TRBV4-3	.	TRBJ2-1	CASSQDLGYNEQFF	TGCGCCAGCAGCCAAGATTTGGGGTACAATGAGCAGTTCTTC
13	.	TRBV15	.	TRBJ1-5	CASRVSPNQPQHF	TGTGCCTCCCGGGTCTCTCCCAATCAGCCCCAGCATTTT
14	.	TRBV7-9	.	TRBJ2-7	CASSNGGNEYEQYF	TGTGCCAGCAGCAACGGCGGGAATGAATACGAGCAGTACTTC
13	.	TRBV30	.	TRBJ1-1	CAWSVFLGPEAFF	TGTGCCTGGAGTGTATTTCTGGGCCCTGAAGCTTTCTTT
14	.	TRBV6-1	.	TRBJ2-5	CASSEGGGVETQYF	TGTGCCAGCAGTGAGGGAGGGGGAGTGGAGACCCAGTACTTC
15	.	TRBV19	TRBD1	TRBJ2-7	CASSNTGEMYYEQYF	TGTGCCAGTAGTAATACAGGGGAGATGTACTACGAGCAGTACTTC
15	.	TRBV28	.	TRBJ2-7	CASSTTGSYPYEQYF	TGTGCCAGCAGTACTACAGGTTCTTATCCCTACGAGCAGTACTTC
14	.	TRBV6-1	TRBD1	TRBJ2-5	CASSEDRGEETQYF	TGTGCCAGCAGTGAGGACAGGGGGGAGGAGACCCAGTACTTC
13	.	TRBV7-9	TRBD1	TRBJ2-1	CASSLRGLNEQFF	TGTGCCAGCAGCTTAAGGGGGCTCAATGAGCAGTTCTTC
14	few	TRBV28	.	TRBJ2-7	CASSSPGHNYEQYF	TGTGCCAGCAGTTCCCCGGGACACAACTACGAGCAGTACTTC
18	.	TRBV21-1	.	TRBJ1-5	CASSKVGLKKGFNQPQHF	TGTGCCAGCAGCAAAGTCGGTCTTAAGAAAGGGTTCAATCAGCCCCAGCATTTT
16	.	TRBV5-6	TRBD1	TRBJ1-4	CASSLDGTGDREKLFF	TGTGCCAGCAGCCTTGACGGGACAGGAGATCGAGAAAAACTGTTTTTT
15	.	TRBV11-2	.	TRBJ1-5	CASSSDRAFNQPQHF	TGTGCCAGCAGCTCAGACCGGGCCTTCAATCAGCCCCAGCATTTT
14	few	TRBV7-9	.	TRBJ2-5	CASSPRTATETQYF	TGTGCCAGCAGCCCTAGGACAGCAACGGAGACCCAGTACTTC
17	.	TRBV4-3	TRBD1	TRBJ2-7	CASSQDHRDRRWGEQYF	TGCGCCAGCAGCCAAGATCACCGGGACAGGCGGTGGGGCGAGCAGTACTTC
16	.	TRBV11-1	.	TRBJ1-1	CASSFTLTTGNTEAFF	TGTGCCAGCAGCTTTACGCTTACTACAGGGAACACTGAAGCTTTCTTT
18	.	TRBV10-3	TRBD1	TRBJ2-7	CAISESTGTGGGIPEQYF	TGTGCCATCAGTGAGTCGACCGGGACAGGGGGCGGAATCCCCGAGCAGTACTTC
17	.	TRBV7-9	TRBD1	TRBJ2-3	CASSWVIGTGLADTQYF	TGTGCCAGCAGCTGGGTAATAGGGACAGGGCTGGCAGATACGCAGTATTTT
15	.	TRBV14	.	TRBJ2-7	CASSHENYLGDEQYF	TGTGCCAGCAGCCATGAGAACTACCTAGGCGACGAGCAGTACTTC
13	.	TRBV5-1	.	TRBJ2-2	CASSLLNTGELFF	TGCGCCAGCAGCTTACTTAACACCGGGGAGCTGTTTTTT
16	.	TRBV13	TRBD2	TRBJ2-7	CASAGTSFFGPYEQYF	TGTGCCAGCGCCGGGACTAGTTTTTTCGGTCCCTACGAGCAGTACTTC
15	.	TRBV7-9	TRBD1	TRBJ2-5	CASSPNTGGRETQYF	TGTGCCAGCAGCCCAAACACAGGGGGTCGAGAGACCCAGTACTTC
16	once	TRBV19	TRBD1	TRBJ2-5	CASSPLGDRLGETQYF	TGTGCCAGTAGTCCGTTAGGGGACAGGCTGGGAGAGACCCAGTACTTC
13	.	TRBV14	.	TRBJ1-1	CASSPWGNTEAFF	TGTGCCAGCAGCCCCTGGGGGAACACTGAAGCTTTCTTT
13	.	TRBV27	.	TRBJ1-1	CASSFTDNTEAFF	TGTGCCAGCAGTTTCACAGATAACACTGAAGCTTTCTTT
11	few	TRBV5-1	.	TRBJ1-1	CASSFGGEAFF	TGCGCCAGCAGCTTTGGGGGGGAAGCTTTCTTT
15	.	TRBV18	TRBD2	TRBJ2-3	CASSGTSGSTDTQYF	TGTGCCAGCTCGGGGACTAGCGGGAGCACAGATACGCAGTATTTT
15	.	TRBV10-3	.	TRBJ2-5	CAISDNLGSQETQYF	TGTGCCATCAGTGATAATTTGGGCAGTCAAGAGACCCAGTACTTC
16	.	TRBV7-9	TRBD2	TRBJ2-1	CASSLARGRADNEQFF	TGTGCCAGCAGCTTAGCGAGAGGGAGGGCCGACAATGAGCAGTTCTTC
15	.	TRBV5-6	.	TRBJ1-3	CASSPGRRIGNTIYF	TGTGCCAGCAGCCCCGGGAGGCGGATTGGAAACACCATATATTTT
18	.	TRBV28	.	TRBJ1-1	CASSLGDGSLLVDTEAFF	TGTGCCAGCAGTTTAGGGGACGGCTCCTTACTAGTAGACACTGAAGCTTTCTTT
17	.	TRBV4-1	.	TRBJ1-1	CASSLGWGGAGYTEAFF	TGCGCCAGCAGCCTAGGGTGGGGGGGCGCGGGTTACACTGAAGCTTTCTTT
12	once	TRBV6-6	.	TRBJ2-7	CASSYNSYEQYF	TGTGCCAGCAGTTACAACAGCTACGAGCAGTACTTC
16	.	TRBV6-4	TRBD2	TRBJ2-1	CASSRDAGGNYNEQFF	TGTGCCAGCAGTCGGGACGCGGGAGGGAATTACAATGAGCAGTTCTTC
16	medium-sized	TRBV5-4	TRBD1	TRBJ2-7	CASSTDDRGRRGEQYF	TGTGCCAGCAGCACCGATGACAGGGGGCGGAGGGGCGAGCAGTACTTC
15	.	TRBV10-2	.	TRBJ1-5	CASKDSRYSNQPQHF	TGCGCCAGCAAGGACAGCAGGTATAGCAATCAGCCCCAGCATTTT
12	.	TRBV4-3	.	TRBJ1-1	CASSQGRGEAFF	TGCGCCAGCAGCCAGGGGAGAGGCGAAGCTTTCTTT
13	once	TRBV15	.	TRBJ1-1	CATSRDPGERAFF	TGTGCCACCAGCAGAGATCCGGGGGAACGAGCTTTCTTT
14	.	TRBV5-1	.	TRBJ2-2	CASSFRGGTGELFF	TGCGCCAGCAGCTTTCGAGGGGGCACCGGGGAGCTGTTTTTT
16	.	TRBV7-9	.	TRBJ2-1	CASSPPPAGVRDEQFF	TGTGCCAGCAGCCCCCCCCCAGCAGGGGTACGCGATGAGCAGTTCTTC
16	.	TRBV7-8	TRBD1	TRBJ1-5	CASSLAGRGENQPQHF	TGTGCCAGCAGCTTAGCGGGCAGGGGGGAGAATCAGCCCCAGCATTTT
13	.	TRBV10-3	TRBD1	TRBJ1-1	CAIRGDSETEAFF	TGTGCCATCAGGGGGGACAGTGAGACTGAAGCTTTCTTT
15	.	TRBV4-1	.	TRBJ1-1	CASSQEAGLNTEAFF	TGCGCCAGCAGCCAAGAAGCCGGTTTGAACACTGAAGCTTTCTTT
15	.	TRBV7-2	TRBD1	TRBJ2-2	CASTLNRGDTGELFF	TGTGCCAGCACACTGAACAGGGGGGACACCGGGGAGCTGTTTTTT
15	.	TRBV11-2	.	TRBJ1-4	CASSLVAVPNEKLFF	TGTGCCAGCAGCTTAGTAGCGGTGCCTAATGAAAAACTGTTTTTT
12	.	TRBV28	.	TRBJ1-6	CASSLQNSPLHF	TGTGCCAGCAGTCTCCAGAATTCACCCCTCCACTTT
17	.	TRBV25-1	.	TRBJ2-2	CASSSRWGTVRTGELFF	TGTGCCAGCAGTTCAAGGTGGGGGACGGTGAGGACCGGGGAGCTGTTTTTT
12	.	TRBV6-6	.	TRBJ2-7	CASSFGQPEQYF	TGTGCCAGCAGTTTCGGACAGCCCGAGCAGTACTTC
13	.	TRBV7-9	TRBD2	TRBJ2-1	CASSRSGIKEQFF	TGTGCCAGCAGCCGTAGCGGGATAAAGGAGCAGTTCTTC
12	.	TRBV2	.	TRBJ1-4	CASSETGEKLFF	TGTGCCAGCAGTGAAACGGGTGAAAAACTGTTTTTT
15	.	TRBV10-3	.	TRBJ2-3	CAISDRDTSTDTQYF	TGTGCCATCAGTGACCGGGACACCAGCACAGATACGCAGTATTTT
13	.	TRBV7-2	.	TRBJ2-7	CASSSYSSYEQYF	TGTGCCAGCAGCTCTTACTCCTCCTACGAGCAGTACTTC
16	few	TRBV4-3	TRBD2	TRBJ2-7	CASSPALAGGSYEQYF	TGCGCCAGCAGCCCCGCACTAGCGGGGGGTTCCTACGAGCAGTACTTC
12	.	TRBV28	.	TRBJ2-7	CASSPPYGEQYF	TGTGCCAGCAGTCCACCATATGGGGAGCAGTACTTC
15	.	TRBV6-4	TRBD1	TRBJ2-1	CASSPGTGATDEQFF	TGTGCCAGCAGCCCCGGGACAGGGGCTACGGATGAGCAGTTCTTC
16	.	TRBV6-1	.	TRBJ2-3	CASSVTPSGETDTQYF	TGTGCCAGCAGTGTTACACCCTCGGGAGAGACAGATACGCAGTATTTT
16	.	TRBV7-8	TRBD1	TRBJ2-5	CASSDPGQGIGETQYF	TGTGCCAGCAGCGACCCGGGACAGGGTATTGGGGAGACCCAGTACTTC
17	.	TRBV4-3	TRBD1	TRBJ2-3	CASSLSLWDSTTDTQYF	TGCGCCAGCAGCCTCTCACTATGGGACAGCACCACAGATACGCAGTATTTT
13	.	TRBV7-2	.	TRBJ1-5	CASSHAGDQPQHF	TGTGCCAGCAGCCACGCCGGGGATCAGCCCCAGCATTTT
15	.	TRBV5-4	.	TRBJ2-5	CASSARVGGQETQYF	TGTGCCAGCAGCGCCAGGGTAGGGGGCCAAGAGACCCAGTACTTC